This T cell receptor beta chain emerged from a study of control samples from healthy donors and cancer patients (dated by TCRdb to 2020 to 2022). The library was prepared using the immunoSEQ multiplex PCR assay. The table was pulled from immuneACCESS by TCRdb, which kept in-frame rearrangements only. Such tables lose some clones; where checked, under half of the loss comes from unresolved V genes, and the rest has no known cause. For this sample there are about 410,000 clones; about nine tenths appear just once. The biggest ten clones account for approximately 6.3% of the sample. This clone was seen once. It has no known antigen specificity. No base quality values were provided; no much bigger clone lies one nucleotide off. Unmatched junction bases come to 21, with V trimmed by 9 bases and J by 8 bases. The germline V gene (reference sequence) provides CDR1 LNHDA and CDR2 SQIVND. Including cysteine and phenylalanine, the CDR3 has 17 amino acids. The CDR3 DNA has 51 bases and is translated from base 1.

The clonotype comes from a man aged 35-49 years with head and neck cancer. The sample was PBMCs. The chain is encoded by TRBV19 joined to TRBJ1-5; 8 nucleotides in the junction match TRBD1. The CDR3 protein: CASRGEKTGARREPQHF. The nucleotide sequence reads as follows: TGTGCCAGCCGAGGGGAAAAGACAGGGGCCCGGCGGGAGCCCCAGCATTTT.